What follows are 5 T cell receptor beta chains derived from one specimen sequenced in a study of blood T cell repertoires in COVID-19. The assay was immunoSEQ multiplex PCR, and TCRdb's table has in-frame clones only and misses some. The sample contains approximately 250,000 clones, roughly 87% of which appear only once. Sequencing was performed on PBMCs or T cells enriched from blood (not recorded which). These receptor sequences come from a woman in her twenties or thirties who had recovered from COVID-19.

This clone was detected once. The rearrangement uses TRBV6-2 or TRBV6-3 and TRBJ1-6, with D unclear. This CDR3 comprises 18 residues. V lost 6 bases to trimming and J lost 10 bases, with 28 bases between them. Germline loops: CDR1 MNHEY, CDR2 SVGEGT. The DNA for the CDR3 is TGTGCCAGCAGCAAACATCACAGTGATAGGCTACGCGGGTCACCCCTCCACTTT. Encoded protein: CASSKHHSDRLRGSPLHF.

This chain joins TRBV2 and TRBJ1-2, with D possibly being TRBD1 (5 bases). The CDR3 loop spans 10 amino acids. Germline V gives CDR1 SNHLY, CDR2 FYNNEI. V lost 8 bases to trimming and J lost 8 bases, with 9 bases between them. CDR3 nucleotides: TGTGCCAGCCAGGGTAGAGGCTACACCTTC. It yields the protein CASQGRGYTF.

The chain uses TRBV5-1 and TRBJ2-5, with D possibly TRBD2 on 6 matching bases. The CDR3 extends over 15 amino acids. Germline lookup yields CDR1 SGHRS and CDR2 YFSETQ. V shed 0 bases and J shed 5 bases, with 14 bases lying between them. The CDR3: CASSLVAGSGETQYF. CDR3 nucleotides: TGCGCCAGCAGCTTGGTGGCGGGAAGTGGTGAGACCCAGTACTTC.

The CDR3 loop is CASSESFRYNEQFF. CDR3 DNA: TGCGCCAGCAGTGAGTCGTTTCGGTACAATGAGCAGTTCTTC. The V gene is TRBV10-1, the J gene TRBJ2-1; D is undetermined. V lost 0 bases and J 4 bases, leaving 7 bases between the germline ends. The CDR3 has 14 amino acids. Per the germline V gene, CDR1 is WNHNN and CDR2 is SYGVQD (reference sequence).

This chain uses TRBV18 with TRBJ2-3; TRBD2 might be the D (6 bases). Germline values: CDR1 KGHSH, CDR2 LQKENI. CDR3 length: 16 amino acids. V lost 2 bases and J lost 2, with 14 bases in between. The CDR3 reads CASSPYQGLTTDTQYF. The DNA of the CDR3 is TGTGCCAGCTCACCATATCAGGGACTCACCACAGATACGCAGTATTTT.